This TCR beta chain was captured by sequencing in a study of OX40 agonist ivuxolimab in advanced cancers. Study-wide context: Patients were given ivuxolimab, an antibody that agonizes OX40 (CD134). Whole-study results and caveats: Part of the nonresponder group also had normalized T-cell clonal expansion that was low.

Patients who had autoimmune disease history or got systemic immunosuppression were left out. With baseline, cycle 4 day 1, and cycle 7 day 1 as timepoints, blood was sampled. Remarks on this clone: Antigen unknown.

Assay used: immunoSEQ multiplex PCR; TCRdb lists only in-frame clones, some missing. The sample lists 91,000 or so clones; 94% were seen once. The material sequenced was CD4+ or CD8+ T cells sorted from blood, taken in a trial of the OX40 agonist ivuxolimab. The sequence derives from an adult with an advanced solid tumor such as melanoma, head and neck, liver or kidney cancer.

The DNA of the CDR3 is TGTGCCAGCAGCTGGAGCGGGGGGGCAGTGTTCGATACGCAGTATTTT. It translates to CASSWSGGAVFDTQYF. The rearrangement joins TRBV5-5 to TRBJ2-3, with 10 nucleotides matching TRBD2. Per germline, CDR1 SGHKS and CDR2 YYEKEE (reference sequence). There are 16 residues in the CDR3. V lost 3 bases and J lost 6; bases outside the gene matches: 10.